This entry lists 24 T cell receptor beta chains sequenced from one sample in a study of memory CD4+ T cells and cytomegalovirus serostatus. Produced via immunoSEQ multiplex PCR; TCRdb's table is partial and in-frame only. Here the sample spans about 61,000 clones, more than 75% being singletons. The sort gate was single viable CD3+CD4+CD8-CD45RO+ cells for memory CD4+ T cells. The specimen was memory CD4+ T cells from blood. These receptors originate from an adult in good health and CMV-seronegative.

This clone has a single count. V and J are TRBV5-1 and TRBJ2-1, with D perhaps TRBD1 or TRBD2 (5 bases each). Germline loops: CDR1 SGHRS, CDR2 YFSETQ. The CDR3 loop spans 15 amino acids. V was cut by 0 bases and J by 4 bases, with 11 bases left in between. The CDR3 is CASSLEGTLYNEQFF. The DNA for the CDR3 is TGCGCCAGCAGCTTGGAAGGGACCTTATACAATGAGCAGTTCTTC.

The chain couples TRBV6-7 to TRBJ2-5; 7 nucleotides agree with TRBD1. TRBV6-7 is an ORF for which the function is uncertain. The CDR3 covers 13 residues. The V and J ends lost 4 bases and 4 bases, in that order; junction bases with no gene match: 3. CDR3 bases: TGTGCCAGCAGTTCGACAGGGCCAGAGACCCAGTACTTC. This translates into CASSSTGPETQYF.

Only a few counts were recorded for this clone. The V and J genes are TRBV27 and TRBJ1-5; D is uncertain. The CDR3 is 14 residues long. V dropped 6 bases and J dropped 4 bases, with 13 bases sitting between them. Germline V gives CDR1 MNHEY, CDR2 SMNVEV (reference sequence). Here the CDR3 DNA reads TGTGCCAGCAGATCTGACATACCTAATCAGCCCCAGCATTTT. It specifies CASRSDIPNQPQHF.

The gene calls are TRBV28 and TRBJ2-4; TRBD2 matches 12 bases. The CDR3 spans 14 residues. The germline CDR1 and CDR2 sequences are MDHEN and SYDVKM. Losses at the gene ends were 8 bases for V and 6 bases for J; bases not matched to a gene: 5. CDR3 coding DNA: TGTGCCAGCCTGACTAGCGGGAGAGGAAACATTCAGTACTTC. Its protein is CASLTSGRGNIQYF.

This sequence joins TRBV5-1 and TRBJ1-1; 8 positions match TRBD1. This CDR3 is built from 14 residues. V shed 6 bases and J 5 bases; nucleotides not matched to a gene: 9. Germline CDR1 SGHRS, CDR2 YFSETQ. Here the CDR3 reads CASTGPNRGTEAFF. The CDR3 DNA sequence: TGCGCCAGCACGGGACCCAACAGGGGGACTGAAGCTTTCTTT.

The chain uses TRBV18 and TRBJ2-2; TRBD2 agrees at 14 bases. With 1 base clipped from V and 5 bases from J, the junction kept 3 bases outside the gene matches. This CDR3 has 17 amino acids. CDR1 KGHSH and CDR2 LQKENI come from the germline V gene. Written as DNA, the CDR3 is TGTGCCAGCTCACCACGGGGGACTAGCGGGAGTACCGGGGAGCTGTTTTTT. Its protein product is CASSPRGTSGSTGELFF.

This clone was observed a few times. The chain links TRBV29-1 to TRBJ2-6; D is possibly TRBD1 (5 bases). CDR1 SQVTM and CDR2 ANQGSEA come from the germline V gene. Trimming pared 1 base from V and 4 bases from J, leaving 8 bases between. The CDR3 length is 14 residues. The CDR3 region is CSVEAGRGANVLTF. DNA of the CDR3: TGCAGCGTTGAAGCAGGGCGAGGGGCCAACGTCCTGACTTTC.

The rearrangement links TRBV2 to TRBJ2-3, with D possibly called TRBD1 or TRBD2 (5 bases each). CDR1 and CDR2 (germline): SNHLY, FYNNEI. Trimming left V 5 bases short and J 5 bases short, with 20 bases between. This CDR3 is built from 16 residues. This chain's CDR3 is CASSLGPQGRGDTQYF. As DNA, the CDR3 is TGTGCCAGCAGTTTGGGGCCGCAGGGCCGGGGAGATACGCAGTATTTT.

The chain recombines TRBV28 with TRBJ1-2, with D unclear. CDR1 and CDR2 from the germline V gene are MDHEN and SYDVKM. V was trimmed by 5 bases and J by 8 bases, leaving 15 bases between them. The CDR3 has 13 residues. The CDR3 region has the DNA TGTGCCAGCAGTCCCAGCCTCCCGAGGGGCTACACCTTC. This codes for CASSPSLPRGYTF.

V gene TRBV30 combines with J gene TRBJ1-2, with unresolved D. The CDR3 covers 12 residues. V lost 2 bases and J lost 1, with 5 bases in between. CDR1 and CDR2 (germline): GTSNPN, SVGIG (reference sequence). CDR3 loop: CAWSRVNYGYTF. The CDR3 DNA follows: TGTGCCTGGAGTAGGGTTAACTATGGCTACACCTTC.

This chain links TRBV6-5 with TRBJ2-2; tentatively, D is TRBD2 (6 bases). This CDR3 comprises 16 residues. Trimming cost V 0 bases and J 4 bases, with 12 bases left between them. In germline, CDR1 is MNHEY, CDR2 SVGAGI. CDR3 sequence reads: CASSYSSPGGTGELFF. As DNA, the CDR3 is TGTGCCAGCAGTTACTCCTCCCCCGGGGGCACCGGGGAGCTGTTTTTT.

The chain combines TRBV6-1 with TRBJ2-5; tentative D call: TRBD1 (5 bases). Per germline, CDR1 MNHNS and CDR2 SASEGT. This CDR3 is 15 amino acids long. Trimming removed 0 bases from V and 2 bases from J, with 10 bases in between. The CDR3 reads CASSEAGAGQETQYF. The CDR3 DNA reads TGTGCCAGCAGTGAAGCAGGGGCAGGGCAAGAGACCCAGTACTTC.

This clone showed up just once. V and J are TRBV14 and TRBJ2-7; 11 positions agree with TRBD1. CDR3 size: 15 residues. J lost 3 bases, V lost 3 bases, and 4 bases had no gene match. Germline-derived CDR1 and CDR2 are SGHDN and FVKESK. The CDR3 loop reads CASSQTGTGGYEQYF. CDR3 coding DNA: TGTGCCAGCAGCCAGACCGGGACAGGGGGCTACGAGCAGTACTTC.

The chain combines TRBV6-5 with TRBJ2-1; D remains ambiguous. Trimming removed 5 bases at V and 6 bases at J, with 14 bases between. Per the germline V gene, CDR1 is MNHEY and CDR2 is SVGAGI. The CDR3 has 14 amino acids. The chain's CDR3 is CASSPGSKGNEQFF. The CDR3 DNA follows: TGTGCCAGCAGTCCTGGGTCGAAGGGCAATGAGCAGTTCTTC.

This clone was observed a single time. The chain links TRBV6-5 to TRBJ2-2; TRBD2 matches 12 bases. The CDR3 is 16 residues long. J was trimmed by 4 bases and V by 0 bases; bases with no gene match: 0. Germline CDR1 and CDR2: MNHEY and SVGAGI. Here the CDR3 DNA reads TGTGCCAGCAGTTACTCGACTAGCGGGGGCACCGGGGAGCTGTTTTTT. Its protein product is CASSYSTSGGTGELFF.

V usage is TRBV27 and J usage is TRBJ2-6, with unresolved D. There are 17 residues in the CDR3. The germline V and J ends were trimmed by 6 bases and 2 bases, with 17 bases remaining between them. CDR1 and CDR2 (germline): MNHEY, SMNVEV (reference sequence). CDR3 region: CASRTFLRNAGANVLTF. CDR3 bases: TGTGCCAGCAGGACCTTCCTTAGAAATGCTGGGGCCAACGTCCTGACTTTC.

The chain has TRBV11-2 and TRBJ2-7; D is unresolved. V was clipped by 5 bases and J by 2 bases, with 19 bases between them. CDR3 length: 16 residues. CDR1 and CDR2 (germline): SGHAT, FQNNGV. Written as DNA, the CDR3 is TGTGCCAGCAGCCCGTTGGGCAGGAGTGGAGCCTACGAGCAGTACTTC. It translates to CASSPLGRSGAYEQYF. The full variable domain, with the rest looked up from reference TRBV11-2 and TRBJ2-7, is EAGVAQSPRYKIIEKRQSVAFWCNPISGHATLYWYQQILGQGPKLLIQFQNNGVVDDSQLPKDRFSAERLKGVDSTLKIQPAKLEDSAVYLCASSPLGRSGAYEQYFGPGTRLTVT.

V usage is TRBV20-1 and J usage is TRBJ2-1; D remains ambiguous. CDR1 and CDR2 (germline): DFQATT, SNEGSKA (reference sequence). With 5 bases removed from V and 9 bases from J, the gap between germline ends came to 8 bases. CDR3 size: 10 residues. CDR3 protein: CSAHGGEQFF. CDR3 nucleotides: TGCAGTGCTCACGGTGGTGAGCAGTTCTTC.

This clone was detected only a few times. The rearrangement joins TRBV10-3 to TRBJ1-2; D ambiguous. V gave up 6 bases and J gave up 1 base, with 6 bases separating them. Germline CDR1 reads ENHRY; CDR2 reads SYGVKD. The CDR3 length is 12 residues. This chain's CDR3 is CAISDNNYGYTF. DNA of the CDR3: TGTGCCATCAGCGACAATAACTATGGCTACACCTTC.

The chain carries TRBV9 and TRBJ2-3; D remains unclear. The CDR3 totals 16 residues. Trimming stripped 0 bases from V and 2 bases from J, with 13 bases between. The germline gives CDR1 SGDLS, CDR2 YYNGEE. The DNA of the CDR3 is TGTGCCAGCAGCGTAGTCTCGCCAGCAACCACAGATACGCAGTATTTT. It encodes CASSVVSPATTDTQYF. The whole variable domain, filled in from reference TRBV9 and TRBJ2-3, reads DSGVTQTPKHLITATGQRVTLRCSPRSGDLSVYWYQQSLDQGLQFLIQYYNGEERAKGNILERFSAQQFPDLHSELNLSSLELGDSALYFCASSVVSPATTDTQYFGPGTRLTVL.

In regard to this clone: An end of the junction differs from the germline gene, which may be a read error. The rearrangement joins TRBV6-1 to TRBJ1-2; 10 bases are shared with TRBD1. CDR1 and CDR2 (germline): MNHNS, SASEGT. The CDR3 loop spans 13 amino acids. Written as DNA, the CDR3 is TGCGCCGGGACAGGGGACGAAGTGGGTGGCTACACCTTC. This translates into CAGTGDEVGGYTF.

The chain carries TRBV6-7 and TRBJ1-1; D not resolved. TRBV6-7 is noted as an ORF with a role that remains uncertain. The CDR3 extends over 12 amino acids. Trimming left V 10 bases short and J 5 bases short, with 14 bases between. The CDR3 DNA reads as TGTGCCACCGCCCCCGCGCGGACTGAAGCTTTCTTT. This gives the protein CATAPARTEAFF.

This clone was found once. The rearrangement joins TRBV7-2 to TRBJ1-4, with a weak D call TRBD1 (6 bases). Germline V gives CDR1 SGHTA, CDR2 FQGNSA. This CDR3 region has 15 residues. Between the trimmed V and J ends, which lost 1 base and 5 bases, there was a span of 11 bases. The CDR3 bases are TGTGCCAGCAGCTTAGGACAGGTAGAAAATGAAAAACTGTTTTTT. Translated: CASSLGQVENEKLFF.

The DNA for the CDR3 is TGTGCCAGCTCACCGGTACAGTACTCTGGAAACACCATATATTTT. It translates to CASSPVQYSGNTIYF. This sequence joins TRBV18 and TRBJ1-3; no clear D gene. This CDR3 is 15 amino acids long. Germline CDR1 and CDR2: KGHSH and LQKENI. V dropped 3 bases and J dropped 0 bases, with 9 bases sitting between them.